A single T cell receptor (beta chain) is shown here with its context. Its antigen remains unidentified. This table comes from immunoSEQ multiplex PCR, and its TCRdb copy is limited to in-frame clones, with some not included. In the table there are about 350,000 clones, about 90% of which are singletons. Trimming cost V 6 bases and J 5 bases, with 16 bases left between them. CDR1 SGHTA and CDR2 FQGNSA come from the germline V gene. The CDR3 runs to 14 residues. The source of the sample is a study of Ad26.COV2.S vaccination and SARS-CoV-2 variants. Study results and caveats: Placebo recipients had lower spike-specific TCR breadth than vaccine recipients. After vaccination, substantial breadth of spike-specific CD8+ and CD4+ responses was reported. Possibly, TCR breadth and depth analyses underestimated total T cell responses.

The rearrangement uses TRBV7-2 and TRBJ1-1, with D possibly being TRBD1 (6 bases). The source of this sequence is a human donor who had recovered from COVID-19. The specimen comprised peripheral blood, sampled after recovery from COVID-19. The CDR3 sequence: CASSHTGLKTEAFF. The CDR3 DNA sequence: TGTGCCAGCAGTCACACAGGGCTTAAAACTGAAGCTTTCTTT.